This T cell receptor (beta chain) was found in a study of T cells after yellow fever vaccination (dated by TCRdb to about 2019). Some background on the complete study: The SMART-Seq v4 Ultra Low Input RNA kit was used to prepare libraries from fractions with low cell numbers. Bulk TCR alpha and beta repertoires were sequenced longitudinally to track T-cell clones before and after primary and booster YFV17D yellow fever vaccination. The cohort comprised two healthy male donors, one aged 18 to 30 and one aged 30 to 40 years. Blood was collected at multiple timepoints before and after primary and secondary immunization, and bulk PBMC replicates and cell subsets were isolated.

As to this clonotype: The antigen this receptor binds is unknown. No much larger clone is present one base from it, and per-base qualities are unavailable.

Beyond this particular receptor, the publication reports: The secondary T-cell response was weaker than the primary response but faster, peaking on day 5 instead of day 15. After the booster, most of the clones that had expanded following primary vaccination were detected again (just under 97% of CD4 and around 90% of CD8), which suggests that memory was broadly maintained. Computational filtering was needed because FACS-sorted repertoires could contain abundant contaminating clonotypes from the bulk population. A small share of clonotypes was detected in both CD4 and CD8 compartments, with the overlap likely arising from convergent recombination. Only a couple of donors were included in the study, so the extent to which the findings can be generalized is limited.

Synthesis of TCR cDNA relied on 5'RACE template switching, a step that introduced a universal primer site along with unique molecular identifiers. Priming of cDNA synthesis was performed from both the TCR alpha and TCR beta constant segments. Library amplification used two PCR steps, and the second PCR step added sample barcodes and sequencing adapters. Sequencing of libraries was done on Illumina HiSeq 2500 (2x100 bp) or NovaSeq (2x150 bp). As for how the authors treated the data: Reads were demultiplexed and collapsed into UMI consensus sequences with MIGEC, and V(D)J alignment was performed with MiXCR. Vaccine-responding clonotypes were identified with edgeR using replicate PBMC samples, with FDR below 0.01 and a log2 fold change above 5 up to day 15 being required. Each bulk clonotype received a CD4 or CD8 identity based on whether the sequenced CD4 or CD8 repertoire contained that clonotype at higher abundance. TCRdb applied fastp at Q25 and MiXCR to the public reads, then kept only in-frame beta chains. A single entry per CDR3 protein holds the most common genes and DNA from its merged rows. What appears here as the V and J calls and clone size reflects TCRdb's work, not the paper's. The table for this sample lists roughly 50,000 distinct CDR3 sequences; roughly 7.3% of them were counted only once. 28% of the sample lies in the top ten.

The trim is 2 bases for V and 1 base for J, with a gap of 23 bases between the germline ends. From its cysteine to its phenylalanine, the CDR3 spans 19 amino acids. The CDR3 DNA has 57 bases and is translated from base 1. The germline V gene encodes CDR1 ENHRY and CDR2 SYGVKD. Reading the label with the study, this specimen's treatment or condition is: live attenuated yellow fever vaccine strain. A standard Ficoll-Paque protocol was used to isolate PBMCs from peripheral blood. Dynabeads CD4 and CD8 positive selection kits were used to isolate the CD4 and CD8 T-cell fractions. TriZol was used to extract RNA from bulk PBMCs, CD4 and CD8 fractions, and dextramer-positive and dextramer-negative fractions.

The sequence was obtained from a man in his late teens or twenties who received the YFV17D yellow fever vaccine. The sample was CD8+ T cells sorted from PBMCs, taken more than 14 days after the first yellow fever vaccination. The receptor chain draws on TRBV10-3 and TRBJ1-1, and perhaps TRBD1 as D gene, on 6 matching bases. At the DNA level, the sequence is TGTGCCATCAGTGAGCCGGCACGGTACAGGGCGGTAGGGAACACTGAAGCTTTCTTT. Translation gives CAISEPARYRAVGNTEAFF.